The rows below give T cell receptor beta chains drawn from one sample of a study of human CD8 memory T cell subsets. TCRdb derives one entry per CDR3 protein from the 5' RACE reads, leaving out DNA. This sample's clone table lists 15,000 to 20,000 distinct CDR3 sequences. Sequencing used CD8+ stem-like memory T cells (TSCM and TCM) sorted from PBMCs. The origin of the receptors is a human donor in good health. The CDR3 runs from the conserved cysteine through the conserved F or W. Clone size appears in some rows only: once, few, many, or a class for an expanded clone.

CDR3	V	size	J
CASSQDGGEPQHF	TRBV4-1	-	TRBJ1-5
CAVALGYEQYF	TRBV2	-	TRBJ2-7
CAISDPGLSTDTQYF	TRBV10-3	-	TRBJ2-3
CASSFERRNTGELFF	TRBV7-2	-	TRBJ2-2
CASSPLEDTQYF	TRBV18	-	TRBJ2-3
CATSDLSGDTDTQYF	TRBV24-1	-	TRBJ2-3
CAISGELEGLRGAFF	TRBV10-3	-	TRBJ1-1
CASSPPSGLGTYEQYF	TRBV18	-	TRBJ2-7
CASSSYKAEAFF	TRBV6-2/TRBV6-3	medium-sized	TRBJ1-1
CSVEDPAGTETYEQYF	TRBV29-1	medium-sized	TRBJ2-7
CASSLPRGTGSEQYF	TRBV7-9	-	TRBJ2-7
CASSESTANYGYTF	TRBV10-2	-	TRBJ1-2
CASSPTSYEQYF	TRBV14	medium-sized	TRBJ2-7
CASSPRGGPYEQYF	TRBV5-1	-	TRBJ2-7
CASSLGTRTQETQYF	TRBV7-9	-	TRBJ2-5
CASSYSKTSGAYEQYF	TRBV6-2/TRBV6-3	-	TRBJ2-7
CAWSVGTGGGYEQYF	TRBV30	-	TRBJ2-7
CASSYRGITYEQYF	TRBV6-2/TRBV6-3	-	TRBJ2-7
CAISESKTPTPNTGELFF	TRBV10-3	-	TRBJ2-2
CASSPEAKNTEAFF	TRBV18	-	TRBJ1-1
CATSELADSSYNEQFF	TRBV24-1	-	TRBJ2-1
CASSRQVQNYGYTF	TRBV7-9	-	TRBJ1-2
CASSPESSTDTQYF	TRBV7-6	-	TRBJ2-3
CASSLGDRSSYEQYF	TRBV5-1	-	TRBJ2-7
CASSTEMWGKGHGYTF	TRBV28	-	TRBJ1-2
CSVETGDDYGYTF	TRBV29-1	-	TRBJ1-2
CASSGGTGANEKLFF	TRBV3-1	-	TRBJ1-4
CASRTGPLSSGNTIYF	TRBV5-5	-	TRBJ1-3
CASSRGEGGNTEAFF	TRBV5-1	-	TRBJ1-1